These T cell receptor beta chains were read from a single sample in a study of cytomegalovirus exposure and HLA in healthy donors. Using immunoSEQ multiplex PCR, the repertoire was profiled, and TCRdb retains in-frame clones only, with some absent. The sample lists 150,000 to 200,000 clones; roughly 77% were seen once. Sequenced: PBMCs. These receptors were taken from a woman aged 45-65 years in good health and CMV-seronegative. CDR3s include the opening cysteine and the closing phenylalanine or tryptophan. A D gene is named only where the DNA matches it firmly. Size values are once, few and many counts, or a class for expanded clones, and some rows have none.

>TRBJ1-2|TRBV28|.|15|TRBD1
TGTGCCAGCAGCCAAGGGGGCCTGGGGGACTATGGCTACACCTTC
CASSQGGLGDYGYTF
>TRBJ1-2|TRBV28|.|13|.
TGTGCAGGGGGAAGGGTCCAGTCAGGTGGCTACCCCTTC
CAGGRVQSGGYPF
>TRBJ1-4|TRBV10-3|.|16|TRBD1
TGTGCCATCAGTGAGGGACAGGGACTTACTAATGAAAAACTGTTTTTT
CAISEGQGLTNEKLFF
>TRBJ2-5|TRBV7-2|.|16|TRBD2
TGTGCCAGCAGCCTCGGAGGGTCCGGGGGGCAAGAGACCCAGTACTTC
CASSLGGSGGQETQYF
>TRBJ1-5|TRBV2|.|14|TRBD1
TGTGCCAGCAGCCACGGACAGGCCAATCAGCCCCAGCATTTT
CASSHGQANQPQHF
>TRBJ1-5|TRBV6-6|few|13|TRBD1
TGTGCCAGCAGCGACAGGGCGGGTCAGCCCCAGCATTTT
CASSDRAGQPQHF
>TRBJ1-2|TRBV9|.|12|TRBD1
TGTGCCAGCAGCTCCGGGACAGGGAACCTTCACTTC
CASSSGTGNLHF
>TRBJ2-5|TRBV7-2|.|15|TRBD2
TGTGCCAGCAGCCGGGGACTAGCGGCCCAAGAGACCCAGTACTTC
CASSRGLAAQETQYF
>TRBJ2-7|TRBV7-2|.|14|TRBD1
TGTGCCAGCAGCTTCGACAGGGGACCCAACGAGCAGTACTTC
CASSFDRGPNEQYF
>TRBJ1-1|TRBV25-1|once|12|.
TGTGCCAGCAGCAGGGTCGGAACTGAAGCTTTCTTT
CASSRVGTEAFF
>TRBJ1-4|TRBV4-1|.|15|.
TGCGCCAGCAGCCAAGGGGCCCAGGGCGGTGAAAAACTGTTTTTT
CASSQGAQGGEKLFF
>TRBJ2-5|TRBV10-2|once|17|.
TGCGCCAGCAGTAAGTCCGGGCCGCTAGGAGGGATAGAGACCCAGTACTTC
CASSKSGPLGGIETQYF
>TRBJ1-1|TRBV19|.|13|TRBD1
TGTGCCACACAGGGGAGAATGAACACTGAAGCTTTCTTT
CATQGRMNTEAFF
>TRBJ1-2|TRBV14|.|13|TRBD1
TGTGCCAGCAGCCTACAGGGGAACTATGGCTACACCTTC
CASSLQGNYGYTF
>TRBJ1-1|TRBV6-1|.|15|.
TGTGCCAGCAGTGATGAGGGCAGACAGAACACTGAAGCTTTCTTT
CASSDEGRQNTEAFF
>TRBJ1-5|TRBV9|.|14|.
TGTGCCAGCAGCGTACTTGGGGAGGATCAGCCCCAGCATTTT
CASSVLGEDQPQHF
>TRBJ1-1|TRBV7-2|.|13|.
TGTGCCAGCAGCGGGGGGGGCGGCACTGAAGCTTTCTTT
CASSGGGGTEAFF
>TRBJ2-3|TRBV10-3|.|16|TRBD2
TGTGCCATCACGACTAGCGGGGGCATAAGCACAGATACGCAGTATTTT
CAITTSGGISTDTQYF
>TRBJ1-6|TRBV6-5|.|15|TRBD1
TGTGCCAGCAGTTTATCGACAGGGGTTAGTTCACCCCTCCACTTT
CASSLSTGVSSPLHF
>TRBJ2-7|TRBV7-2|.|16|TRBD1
TGTGCCAGCAGCCTATTTGGGACAGCTTCCTCCTACGAGCAGTACTTC
CASSLFGTASSYEQYF
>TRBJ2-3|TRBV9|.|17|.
TGTGCCAGCAGCGTAAAGGATTCTGGGGGCGCACCAGATACGCAGTATTTT
CASSVKDSGGAPDTQYF
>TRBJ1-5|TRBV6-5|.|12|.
TGTGCCAGCAGTTACCCGGGGGGGCCCCAGCATTTT
CASSYPGGPQHF
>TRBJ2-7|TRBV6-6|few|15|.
TGTGCCAGCAGAGGGGGGGCAGGGGGCATCTACGAGCAGTACTTC
CASRGGAGGIYEQYF
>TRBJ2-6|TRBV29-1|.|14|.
TGCAGCGTTCGACAGTCCTCTGGGGCCAACGTCCTGACTTTC
CSVRQSSGANVLTF
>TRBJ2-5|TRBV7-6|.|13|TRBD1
TGTGCCAGCAGCCAGACAGGGGATGGGACCCAGTACTTC
CASSQTGDGTQYF